Listed here are 15 T cell receptor beta chains from one sample, sequenced in a study of cytomegalovirus exposure and HLA in healthy donors. Vbeta (60) and Jbeta (13) primers were used in the PCR. The data were produced by immunoSEQ multiplex PCR, yet TCRdb's version contains in-frame clones alone and is incomplete. The sample table includes around 210,000 clones. The sequenced sample was PBMCs. The receptors originated from a woman aged 30 to 39 in good health and CMV-seropositive.

The rearrangement links TRBV29-1 to TRBJ2-3, with D perhaps TRBD2 (5 bases). CDR3 length equals 11 residues. V lost 7 bases to trimming and J lost 6 bases, with 11 bases between them. The germline V gene encodes CDR1 SQVTM and CDR2 ANQGSEA. The CDR3 nucleotides read TGCAGCGGCCGGGATGTGGATACGCAGTATTTT. It codes for CSGRDVDTQYF.

The chain combines TRBV18 with TRBJ2-7, with 9 bases matching TRBD1. The V gene's germline CDR1 is KGHSH and CDR2 LQKENI. The CDR3 contains 15 residues. Trimming at V came to 5 bases and at J to 3 bases, leaving 8 bases not matched to a gene. CDR3 sequence (DNA): TGTGCCAGCTCAGGATGGACAGGGGCTTACTACGAGCAGTACTTC. It is translated as CASSGWTGAYYEQYF. Variable domain in full (rest from reference TRBV18 and TRBJ2-7): NAGVMQNPRHLVRRRGQEARLRCSPMKGHSHVYWYRQLPEEGLKFMVYLQKENIIDESGMPKERFSAEFPKEGPSILRIQQVVRGDSAAYFCASSGWTGAYYEQYFGPGTRLTVT.

The CDR3 protein is CASRRTRGSWAQYF. Here the CDR3 DNA reads TGCGCCAGCCGACGGACAAGGGGCTCTTGGGCCCAGTACTTC. The V gene is TRBV10-1, the J gene TRBJ2-5, with D possibly matching TRBD1 (5 bases). The germline V gene has CDR1 WNHNN and CDR2 SYGVQD (reference sequence). V was pared by 8 bases and J by 9 bases, with 22 bases between. The CDR3 contains 14 residues.

The chain has TRBV11-2 and TRBJ2-1, with D tentatively TRBD1 (6 bases). Germline V CDR1 and CDR2: SGHAT, FQNNGV. The V end was cut by 5 bases, the J end by 0 bases, with 14 bases between. This CDR3 contains 16 residues. CDR3 region: CASSVFRGSSYNEQFF. As DNA, the CDR3 is TGTGCCAGCAGCGTATTCAGGGGAAGCTCCTACAATGAGCAGTTCTTC.

The chain recombines TRBV29-1 with TRBJ2-6; D is perhaps TRBD2 (6 bases). This CDR3 comprises 12 residues. The germline CDR1 and CDR2 sequences are SQVTM and ANQGSEA. Trimming left V 7 bases short and J 2 bases short, with 6 bases between. CDR3 loop: CSGGAGANVLTF. Written as DNA, the CDR3 is TGCAGCGGGGGGGCTGGGGCCAACGTCCTGACTTTC.

The chain couples TRBV2 to TRBJ2-1; D possibly corresponds to TRBD1 (7 bases). CDR1 SNHLY and CDR2 FYNNEI come from the germline V gene. With 7 bases removed from V and 5 bases from J, the gap between germline ends came to 15 bases. This CDR3 has 14 amino acids. CDR3 in DNA: TGTGCCAGCAACCCCCAGGGGGGTGACAATGAGCAGTTCTTC. This codes for CASNPQGGDNEQFF.

The chain couples TRBV7-9 to TRBJ2-3, with 7 bases fitting TRBD2. CDR3 length: 17 residues. Trimming at V came to 2 bases and at J to 3 bases, leaving 11 bases not matched to a gene. CDR1 and CDR2 from the germline V gene are SEHNR and FQNEAQ (reference sequence). Here the CDR3 reads CASSLRGGGSGTDTQYF. CDR3 in DNA: TGTGCCAGCAGCTTAAGGGGCGGCGGGAGTGGTACAGATACGCAGTATTTT.

The chain uses TRBV29-1 and TRBJ1-2; no definite D call. The V end lost 6 bases, the J end lost 6 bases, and 20 bases lay between the germline ends. Germline values: CDR1 SQVTM, CDR2 ANQGSEA. This CDR3 is 14 amino acids long. CDR3 in DNA: TGCAGCGTGACCCCCGGATGGGAGTCTGATGGCTACACCTTC. This codes for CSVTPGWESDGYTF. The full variable domain, completed using reference TRBV29-1 and TRBJ1-2, is SAVISQKPSRDICQRGTSLTIQCQVDSQVTMMFWYRQQPGQSLTLIATANQGSEATYESGFVIDKFPISRPNLTFSTLTVSNMSPEDSSIYLCSVTPGWESDGYTFGSGTRLTVV.

CDR3 coding DNA: TGTGCCAGCAGCCAAGATAGGAGGGACACTGAAGCTTTCTTT. Translating it yields CASSQDRRDTEAFF. The V gene is TRBV14, the J gene TRBJ1-1; no firm D call. Trimming removed 0 bases at V and 3 bases at J, with 8 bases between. Looked up from germline, CDR1 is SGHDN and CDR2 is FVKESK. The CDR3 is 14 amino acids. Supplemented by reference TRBV14 and TRBJ1-1, the full variable domain reads EAGVTQFPSHSVIEKGQTVTLRCDPISGHDNLYWYRRVMGKEIKFLLHFVKESKQDESGMPNNRFLAERTGGTYSTLKVQPAELEDSGVYFCASSQDRRDTEAFFGQGTRLTVV.

The V and J genes are TRBV6-6 and TRBJ1-1; D might be TRBD1 (5 bases). The CDR3 has 11 amino acids. CDR1 and CDR2 (germline): MNHNY, SVGAGI (reference sequence). The CDR3 here is CATTGRLEAFF. DNA of the CDR3: TGTGCAACAACAGGAAGGCTTGAAGCTTTCTTT.

The rearrangement links TRBV29-1 to TRBJ2-7, with a weak D call TRBD2 (6 bases). V gave up 4 bases and J gave up 5 bases, with 15 bases separating them. CDR3 length: 13 residues. Per germline, CDR1 SQVTM and CDR2 ANQGSEA. The chain's CDR3 is CSVVPGGRDEQYF. CDR3 coding DNA: TGCAGCGTTGTCCCCGGGGGAAGGGACGAGCAGTACTTC.

V usage is TRBV4-1 and J usage is TRBJ1-2; the match to TRBD1 covers 7 bases. CDR1 is MGHRA, CDR2 YSYEKL, per germline. The CDR3 sequence is 13 residues long. Unmatched junction bases numbered 7, after V lost 1 base and J lost 11 bases. CDR3 nucleotides: TGCGCCAGCAGCCAAGGGACAGGATGGCCTTACACCTTC. This sequence encodes CASSQGTGWPYTF.

This chain uses TRBV7-8 with TRBJ2-1, with 8 bases fitting TRBD2. Germline trimming cut 1 base from V and 3 bases from J; bases unmatched to any gene: 17. The CDR3 runs 20 residues. CDR1 SGHVS and CDR2 FQNEAQ come from the germline V gene. This CDR3 reads CASSLGIGQVISGIYNEQFF. DNA of the CDR3: TGTGCCAGCAGCTTAGGGATCGGTCAGGTTATTAGCGGGATCTACAATGAGCAGTTCTTC.

The chain is built from TRBV7-9 and TRBJ1-2; D gene uncertain. The V gene's germline CDR1 is SEHNR and CDR2 FQNEAQ (reference sequence). V shed 5 bases and J shed 3 bases, with 4 bases lying between them. This CDR3 spans 11 amino acids. The CDR3 sequence: CASSADYGYTF. The CDR3 DNA reads as TGTGCCAGCAGCGCAGACTATGGCTACACCTTC. Full variable domain (outside the CDR3, taken from reference TRBV7-9 and TRBJ1-2): DTGVSQNPRHKITKRGQNVTFRCDPISEHNRLYWYRQTLGQGPEFLTYFQNEAQLEKSRLLSDRFSAERPKGSFSTLEIQRTEQGDSAMYLCASSADYGYTFGSGTRLTVV.

Concerning this clone: A junction end diverges from the germline sequence, so it may reflect a read error. This chain joins TRBV11-2 and TRBJ2-7; 7 bases align to TRBD1. The germline CDR1 and CDR2 sequences are SGHAT and FQNNGV. The CDR3 loop spans 16 amino acids. The CDR3 DNA reads TGTGCCAGCAGCTTATGGTCGACAGGGAAGACCTACGGGCAGTACTTC. It translates to CASSLWSTGKTYGQYF.